The clone carrying this T cell receptor (beta chain) was recorded a few times. The antigen is undetermined. In each sample, at least 7 million PBMCs were isolated. The CDR3 covers 12 residues. CDR1 is DFQATT, CDR2 SNEGSKA, per germline (reference sequence). The germline V and J ends were trimmed by 0 bases and 8 bases, with 8 bases remaining between them. The sample originates from a study of blood T cells in healthy people across ages. Findings and limits, study-wide: Changes seen in expanded clonotypes were possibly confounded by donor CMV status left unknown. The study could not conclusively compare naive and antigen-experienced cells, given its unsorted PBMCs.

Through a sample-barcoded 5' primer and a J-beta primer mix, a second PCR was run for about 6 to 12 cycles. Each cDNA molecule was tagged by a template-switch adaptor that had 12 random nucleotides. TCRdb analysed the 5' RACE reads with MiXCR anew, one entry per CDR3 protein. This table holds around 1,700,000 distinct CDR3 sequences, roughly 30% found once. The sequence derives from a woman between 25 and 40 years old in good health. The chain combines TRBV20-1 with TRBJ2-1, with D possibly matching TRBD1 (5 bases). The sample consisted of blood. The DNA of the CDR3 is TGCAGTGCTAGAGATTGGGGCGATGAGCAGTTCTTC. This encodes CSARDWGDEQFF.